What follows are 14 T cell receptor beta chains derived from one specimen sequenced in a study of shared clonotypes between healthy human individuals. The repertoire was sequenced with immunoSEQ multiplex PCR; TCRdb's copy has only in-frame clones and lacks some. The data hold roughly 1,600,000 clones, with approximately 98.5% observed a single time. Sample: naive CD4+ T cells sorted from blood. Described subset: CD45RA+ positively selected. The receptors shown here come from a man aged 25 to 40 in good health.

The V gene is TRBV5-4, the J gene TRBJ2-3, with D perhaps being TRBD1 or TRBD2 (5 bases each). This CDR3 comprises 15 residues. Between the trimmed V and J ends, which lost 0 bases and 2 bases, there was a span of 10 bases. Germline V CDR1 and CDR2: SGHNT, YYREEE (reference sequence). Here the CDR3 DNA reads TGTGCCAGCAGCTTGGCCGGGACCAACACAGATACGCAGTATTTT. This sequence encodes CASSLAGTNTDTQYF. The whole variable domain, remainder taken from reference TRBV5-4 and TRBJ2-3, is ETGVTQSPTHLIKTRGQQVTLRCSSQSGHNTVSWYQQALGQGPQFIFQYYREEENGRGNFPPRFSGLQFPNYSSELNVNALELDDSALYLCASSLAGTNTDTQYFGPGTRLTVL.

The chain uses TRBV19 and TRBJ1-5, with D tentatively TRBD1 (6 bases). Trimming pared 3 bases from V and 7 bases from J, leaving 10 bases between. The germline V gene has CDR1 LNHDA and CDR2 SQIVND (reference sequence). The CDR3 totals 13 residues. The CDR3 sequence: CASSMDSEQPQHF. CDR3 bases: TGTGCCAGTAGTATGGACAGTGAGCAGCCCCAGCATTTT. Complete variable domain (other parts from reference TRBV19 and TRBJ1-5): DGGITQSPKYLFRKEGQNVTLSCEQNLNHDAMYWYRQDPGQGLRLIYYSQIVNDFQKGDIAEGYSVSREKKESFPLTVTSAQKNPTAFYLCASSMDSEQPQHFGDGTRLSIL.

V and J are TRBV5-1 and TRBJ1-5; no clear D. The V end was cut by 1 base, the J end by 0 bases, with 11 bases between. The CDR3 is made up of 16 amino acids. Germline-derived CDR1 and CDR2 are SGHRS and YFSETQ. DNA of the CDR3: TGCGCCAGCAGCTTGCAGCCGTCCGGTAGCAATCAGCCCCAGCATTTT. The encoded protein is CASSLQPSGSNQPQHF.

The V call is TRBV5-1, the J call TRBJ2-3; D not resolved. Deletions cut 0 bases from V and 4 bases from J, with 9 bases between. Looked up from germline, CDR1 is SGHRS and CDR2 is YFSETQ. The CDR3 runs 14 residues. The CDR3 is CASSLDGSSDTQYF. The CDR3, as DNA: TGCGCCAGCAGCTTGGACGGTTCGTCAGATACGCAGTATTTT.

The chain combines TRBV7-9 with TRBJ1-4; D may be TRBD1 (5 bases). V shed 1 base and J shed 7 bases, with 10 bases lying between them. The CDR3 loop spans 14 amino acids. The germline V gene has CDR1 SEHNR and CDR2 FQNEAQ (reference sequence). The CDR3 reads CASSLGTSREKLFF. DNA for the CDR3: TGTGCCAGCAGCTTAGGGACAAGTCGTGAAAAACTGTTTTTT.

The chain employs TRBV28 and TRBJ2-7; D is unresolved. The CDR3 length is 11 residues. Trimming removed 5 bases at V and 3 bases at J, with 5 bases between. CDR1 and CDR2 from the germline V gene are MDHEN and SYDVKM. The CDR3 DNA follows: TGTGCCAGCAGTGCTGTCTACGAGCAGTACTTC. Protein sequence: CASSAVYEQYF.

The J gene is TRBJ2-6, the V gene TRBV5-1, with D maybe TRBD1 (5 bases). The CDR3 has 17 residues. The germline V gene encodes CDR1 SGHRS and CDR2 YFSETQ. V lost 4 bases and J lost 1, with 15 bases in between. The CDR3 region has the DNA TGCGCCAGCAGCCAAACGGTACCAGGGTCTGGGGCCAACGTCCTGACTTTC. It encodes CASSQTVPGSGANVLTF.

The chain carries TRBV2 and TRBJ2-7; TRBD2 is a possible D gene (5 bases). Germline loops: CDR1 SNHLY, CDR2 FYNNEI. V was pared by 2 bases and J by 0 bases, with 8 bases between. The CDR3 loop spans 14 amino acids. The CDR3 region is CASSELGDSYEQYF. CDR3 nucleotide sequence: TGTGCCAGCAGTGAACTGGGAGACTCCTACGAGCAGTACTTC.

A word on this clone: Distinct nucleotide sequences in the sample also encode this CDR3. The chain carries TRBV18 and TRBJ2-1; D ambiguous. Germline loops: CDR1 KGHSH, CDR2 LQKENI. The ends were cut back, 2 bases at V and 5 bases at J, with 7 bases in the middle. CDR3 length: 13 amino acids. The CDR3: CASSPARDNEQFF. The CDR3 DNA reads TGTGCCAGCTCACCAGCCCGGGACAATGAGCAGTTCTTC. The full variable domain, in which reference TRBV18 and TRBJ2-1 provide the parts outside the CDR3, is NAGVMQNPRHLVRRRGQEARLRCSPMKGHSHVYWYRQLPEEGLKFMVYLQKENIIDESGMPKERFSAEFPKEGPSILRIQQVVRGDSAAYFCASSPARDNEQFFGPGTRLTVL.

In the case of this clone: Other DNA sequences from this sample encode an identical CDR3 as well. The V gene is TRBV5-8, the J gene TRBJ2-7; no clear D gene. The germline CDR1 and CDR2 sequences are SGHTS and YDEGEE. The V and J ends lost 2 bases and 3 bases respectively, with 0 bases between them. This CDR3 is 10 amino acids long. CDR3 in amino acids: CASSFYEQYF. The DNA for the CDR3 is TGTGCCAGCAGCTTCTACGAGCAGTACTTC.

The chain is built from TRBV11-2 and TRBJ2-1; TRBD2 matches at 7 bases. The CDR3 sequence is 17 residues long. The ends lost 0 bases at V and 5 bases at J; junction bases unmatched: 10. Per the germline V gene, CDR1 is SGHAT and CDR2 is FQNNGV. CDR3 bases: TGTGCCAGCAGCTTAGAGGGTCTGAGGGAGGGAAACAATGAGCAGTTCTTC. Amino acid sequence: CASSLEGLREGNNEQFF.

Here the CDR3 DNA reads TGCGCCAGCAGCCCGGCAGGACTGAGCACAGATACGCAGTATTTT. Its translation is CASSPAGLSTDTQYF. The chain has TRBV5-1 and TRBJ2-3; D is perhaps TRBD2 (5 bases). The length of the CDR3 is 15 residues. The V gene lost 4 bases and the J gene lost 0 bases, with 12 bases spanning the gap. The germline V gene encodes CDR1 SGHRS and CDR2 YFSETQ. Using reference TRBV5-1 and TRBJ2-3 for the parts outside the CDR3, the full variable domain is KAGVTQTPRYLIKTRGQQVTLSCSPISGHRSVSWYQQTPGQGLQFLFEYFSETQRNKGNFPGRFSGRQFSNSRSEMNVSTLELGDSALYLCASSPAGLSTDTQYFGPGTRLTVL.

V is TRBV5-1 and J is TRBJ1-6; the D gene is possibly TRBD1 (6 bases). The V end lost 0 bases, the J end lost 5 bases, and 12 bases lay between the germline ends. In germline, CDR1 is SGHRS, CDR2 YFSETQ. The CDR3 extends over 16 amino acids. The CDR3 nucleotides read TGCGCCAGCAGCTTGGAGGGGGTATCAGATAATTCACCCCTCCACTTT. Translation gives CASSLEGVSDNSPLHF.

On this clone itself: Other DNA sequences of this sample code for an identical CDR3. Written as DNA, the CDR3 is TGTGCCAGCTCACCAGTGGCAGGAACCTACAATGAGCAGTTCTTC. This translates into CASSPVAGTYNEQFF. The V gene is TRBV18, the J gene TRBJ2-1; D unclear. V dropped 2 bases and J dropped 2 bases, with 10 bases sitting between them. CDR3 length: 15 amino acids. CDR1 and CDR2 (germline): KGHSH, LQKENI.